The 5 T cell receptor beta chains below all came from one sample that was sequenced in a study of blood T cell repertoires in COVID-19. Libraries were prepared by immunoSEQ multiplex PCR; TCRdb keeps only in-frame clonotypes and omits some of them. The sample includes 100,000 to 150,000 clones, around 90% of them seen just once. Sequenced material: peripheral blood. Receptor source: a man aged 50 to 60 with COVID-19, enrolled during active disease.

The chain carries TRBV6-2 or TRBV6-3 and TRBJ1-2; D remains unclear. This CDR3 has 16 amino acids. Germline CDR1 MNHEY, CDR2 SVGEGT. V was shortened by 2 bases and J by 0 bases, with 13 bases between the two germline ends. The CDR3 loop is CASSYRPTAPNYGYTF. CDR3 nucleotide sequence: TGTGCCAGCAGTTACCGCCCTACAGCCCCTAACTATGGCTACACCTTC.

The chain links TRBV7-9 to TRBJ1-4; D is uncertain. Per the germline V gene, CDR1 is SEHNR and CDR2 is FQNEAQ (reference sequence). The length of the CDR3 is 14 residues. The ends were cut back, 0 bases at V and 8 bases at J, with 10 bases in the middle. CDR3 sequence (DNA): TGTGCCAGCAGCTTAGCCAGTGCAGTCGAAAAACTGTTTTTT. Protein product: CASSLASAVEKLFF.

The rearrangement links TRBV19 to TRBJ2-7; 14 bases map to TRBD2. In germline, CDR1 is LNHDA, CDR2 SQIVND (reference sequence). The CDR3 consists of 15 residues. The J segment lost 7 bases and the V segment lost 5 bases, leaving 7 bases of the junction unmatched. This chain's CDR3 is CASSLGLAGEGEQYF. In nucleotides, the CDR3 is TGTGCCAGTAGTTTGGGACTAGCGGGAGAGGGAGAGCAGTACTTC. The full variable domain, its missing parts supplied by reference TRBV19 and TRBJ2-7, is DGGITQSPKYLFRKEGQNVTLSCEQNLNHDAMYWYRQDPGQGLRLIYYSQIVNDFQKGDIAEGYSVSREKKESFPLTVTSAQKNPTAFYLCASSLGLAGEGEQYFGPGTRLTVT.

This chain uses TRBV4-1 with TRBJ1-5; D uncertain. This CDR3 region has 16 residues. Germline CDR1 and CDR2: MGHRA and YSYEKL. V was pared by 0 bases and J by 3 bases, with 12 bases between. The chain's CDR3 is CASSQDLGRFNQPQHF. The DNA for the CDR3 is TGCGCCAGCAGCCAAGATCTGGGCAGGTTCAATCAGCCCCAGCATTTT.

The chain has TRBV7-2 and TRBJ2-1; D might be TRBD1 (6 bases). The CDR3 consists of 15 residues. V dropped 3 bases and J dropped 0 bases, with 9 bases sitting between them. Germline assignment: CDR1 SGHTA and CDR2 FQGNSA. The CDR3 loop reads CASSFSTGSYNEQFF. CDR3 coding DNA: TGTGCCAGCAGCTTCTCGACAGGCTCCTACAATGAGCAGTTCTTC.